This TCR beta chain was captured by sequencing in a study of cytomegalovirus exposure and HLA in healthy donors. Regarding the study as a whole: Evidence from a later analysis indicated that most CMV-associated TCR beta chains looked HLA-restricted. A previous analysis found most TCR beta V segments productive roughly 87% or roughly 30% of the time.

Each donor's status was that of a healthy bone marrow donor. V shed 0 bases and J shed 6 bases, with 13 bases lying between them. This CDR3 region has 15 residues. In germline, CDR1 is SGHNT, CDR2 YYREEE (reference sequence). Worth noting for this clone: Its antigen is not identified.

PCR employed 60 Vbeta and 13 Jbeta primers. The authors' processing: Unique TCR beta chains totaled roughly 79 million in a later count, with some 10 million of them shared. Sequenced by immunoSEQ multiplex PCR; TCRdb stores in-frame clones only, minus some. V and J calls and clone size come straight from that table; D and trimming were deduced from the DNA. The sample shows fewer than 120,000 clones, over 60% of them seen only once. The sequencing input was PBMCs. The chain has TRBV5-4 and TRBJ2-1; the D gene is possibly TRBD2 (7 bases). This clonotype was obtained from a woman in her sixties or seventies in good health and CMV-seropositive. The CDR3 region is CASSLEGGAGNEQFF. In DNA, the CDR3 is TGTGCCAGCAGCTTGGAGGGGGGGGCTGGCAATGAGCAGTTCTTC.